These T cell receptor beta chains were read from a single sample in a study of technical replicates of blood from a few donors. Clones were sequenced by immunoSEQ multiplex PCR, and TCRdb holds only the in-frame ones, with some missing. The sample yields 75,000 to 100,000 clones, roughly 96% seen once. The sample taken for sequencing was T cells isolated from PBMCs. These receptors originate from a human donor in good health. Both conserved end residues are part of each CDR3. The D gene is left open where the match is weak. The listing skips clone size in some rows; elsewhere it reads once, few, many or a size class.

d_call clone_size j_call v_call cdr3_aa cdr3_nt
TRBD2 - TRBJ2-1 TRBV4-3 CASSPGLAGVGEQFF TGCGCCAGCAGCCCGGGACTAGCGGGAGTAGGTGAGCAGTTCTTC
TRBD2 - TRBJ2-5 TRBV6-1 CASSELLASETQYF TGTGCCAGCAGTGAGTTACTAGCGTCGGAGACCCAGTACTTC
TRBD1 - TRBJ2-7 TRBV30 CACNPGQGYEQYF TGTGCCTGCAACCCGGGACAGGGATACGAGCAGTACTTC
- - TRBJ2-7 TRBV4-3 CASSPWRGPPRYEQYF TGCGCCAGCAGCCCCTGGCGGGGGCCCCCTCGCTACGAGCAGTACTTC
TRBD1 - TRBJ1-4 TRBV11-3 CASSIRTGESEKLFF TGTGCCAGCAGCATTAGGACAGGGGAGTCTGAAAAACTGTTTTTT
- once TRBJ2-7 TRBV10-1 CASSETGNSYEQYF TGCGCCAGCAGTGAGACAGGGAACTCCTACGAGCAGTACTTC
- - TRBJ1-2 TRBV6-5 CASSDTFDYGYTF TGTGCCAGCAGTGACACCTTCGACTATGGCTACACCTTC
TRBD1 - TRBJ1-2 TRBV7-2 CASSHTRTGEENYTF TGTGCCAGCAGTCACACCCGGACAGGGGAGGAAAACTACACCTTC
- once TRBJ2-7 TRBV25-1 CASSERQSGLSYEQYF TGTGCCAGCAGTGAAAGACAAAGCGGCCTCTCCTACGAGCAGTACTTC
TRBD2 - TRBJ2-1 TRBV7-9 CASSLGGLAVYNEQFF TGTGCCAGCAGCTTAGGGGGCCTAGCGGTCTACAATGAGCAGTTCTTC
TRBD2 - TRBJ2-1 TRBV2 CASSGTSAYNEQFF TGTGCCAGCAGTGGGACTAGCGCCTACAATGAGCAGTTCTTC
- - TRBJ2-1 TRBV7-2 CASSLAASGEQFF TGTGCCAGCAGCTTAGCGGCGTCGGGGGAGCAGTTCTTC
- - TRBJ1-3 TRBV4-2 CASSQESEGGGNTIYF TGTGCCAGCAGCCAAGAAAGTGAAGGGGGAGGAAACACCATATATTTT
TRBD2 - TRBJ2-7 TRBV29-1 CSVEVGLAGGEEQYF TGCAGCGTTGAAGTCGGACTAGCGGGAGGTGAGGAGCAGTACTTC
- once TRBJ2-5 TRBV5-6 CASSLVFGSETQYF TGTGCCAGCAGCTTGGTTTTCGGGTCAGAGACCCAGTACTTC
TRBD1 - TRBJ1-4 TRBV30 CALSSGGSEKLFF TGTGCCTTATCCTCAGGGGGGAGTGAAAAACTGTTTTTT
- - TRBJ2-7 TRBV30 CAWLPEGAYEQYF TGTGCCTGGCTCCCCGAGGGGGCCTACGAGCAGTACTTC
- - TRBJ2-3 TRBV7-8 CASSPGVVWAQYF TGTGCCAGCAGCCCAGGGGTAGTATGGGCGCAGTATTTT
- - TRBJ2-1 TRBV11-3 CASSLAGEWNEQFF TGTGCCAGCAGCTTAGCGGGAGAGTGGAATGAGCAGTTCTTC
TRBD1 - TRBJ2-2 TRBV4-3 CASSQDPGTGVRELFF TGCGCCAGCAGCCAAGACCCCGGGACAGGGGTCCGGGAGCTGTTTTTT
TRBD2 - TRBJ2-5 TRBV12-5 CASGLLRSAGVGETQYF TGTGCTAGTGGCCTACTAAGGTCAGCGGGAGTAGGAGAGACCCAGTACTTC
TRBD1 - TRBJ1-5 TRBV6-4 CASSDETGSQPQHF TGTGCCAGCAGTGACGAGACAGGGTCTCAGCCCCAGCATTTT
TRBD1 - TRBJ1-3 TRBV15 CATSKDRVTGNTIYF TGTGCCACCAGCAAGGACAGGGTAACGGGAAACACCATATATTTT
- - TRBJ1-3 TRBV7-8 CASSPTGLWGGNTIYF TGTGCCAGCAGTCCAACAGGGCTTTGGGGGGGAAACACCATATATTTT
TRBD1 - TRBJ1-1 TRBV11-1 CASSNDRVGSAEAFF TGTGCCAGCAGCAACGACAGGGTGGGGAGTGCTGAAGCTTTCTTT
- - TRBJ1-2 TRBV9 CASSYEGQHGYTF TGTGCCAGCAGCTATGAGGGCCAGCATGGCTACACCTTC
TRBD1 once TRBJ1-1 TRBV19 CASERTGWSEAFF TGTGCCAGTGAAAGGACAGGGTGGTCTGAAGCTTTCTTT
- - TRBJ2-5 TRBV18 CASSPLGRKETQYF TGTGCCAGCTCACCACTGGGCCGAAAAGAGACCCAGTACTTC
TRBD1 - TRBJ1-1 TRBV7-9 CASSRGTGDRAFF TGTGCCAGCAGCAGAGGGACAGGGGATCGAGCTTTCTTT
- - TRBJ2-1 TRBV13 CASSPPTKTSPSYNEQFF TGTGCCAGCAGCCCACCGACGAAGACTTCGCCCTCCTACAATGAGCAGTTCTTC
TRBD2 once TRBJ2-7 TRBV11-2 CASKGGRDEQYF TGTGCCAGCAAGGGCGGGAGGGACGAGCAGTACTTC
TRBD1 - TRBJ1-5 TRBV7-2 CASSWTGEGNQPQHF TGTGCCAGCAGCTGGACAGGGGAAGGCAATCAGCCCCAGCATTTT
TRBD1 - TRBJ2-1 TRBV19 CASGRDRDLNEQFF TGTGCCAGTGGCCGGGACAGGGATTTGAATGAGCAGTTCTTC
- - TRBJ1-3 TRBV30 CAWRQAGNGNTIYF TGTGCCTGGAGACAAGCGGGGAATGGAAACACCATATATTTT
TRBD1 - TRBJ2-7 TRBV19 CASSKGQAYEQYF TGTGCCAGTAGTAAGGGACAGGCCTACGAGCAGTACTTC
- - TRBJ1-5 TRBV27 CASSLQQANQPQHF TGTGCCAGCAGTTTACAACAGGCTAATCAGCCCCAGCATTTT
- once TRBJ1-2 TRBV7-9 CASSLSGFYTF TGTGCCAGCAGTCTCAGCGGGTTCTACACCTTC
- - TRBJ2-7 TRBV11-2 CASSFSPFFEQYF TGTGCCAGCAGCTTTTCTCCGTTTTTCGAGCAGTACTTC
TRBD1 - TRBJ1-1 TRBV19 CASSIRGQTEAFF TGTGCCAGTAGTATCAGGGGGCAAACTGAAGCTTTCTTT
TRBD2 - TRBJ2-2 TRBV6-1 CASNSGMSGELFF TGTGCCAGCAATAGCGGGATGTCCGGGGAGCTGTTTTTT
- - TRBJ1-2 TRBV14 CASSQDRTGSYGYTF TGTGCCAGCAGCCAAGATCGAACAGGGAGCTATGGCTACACCTTC
- - TRBJ1-2 TRBV6-5 CASSPYRDLTGYTF TGTGCCAGCAGTCCCTACAGGGATTTAACGGGCTACACCTTC
- - TRBJ1-4 TRBV19 CASLGTGNEKLFF TGTGCCAGTCTAGGGACTGGAAATGAAAAACTGTTTTTT
- - TRBJ2-1 TRBV28 CASSLQGGIYNEQFF TGTGCCAGCAGTTTGCAGGGAGGAATTTACAATGAGCAGTTCTTC
- few TRBJ1-1 TRBV29-1 CSVGRGNTEAFF TGCAGCGTTGGGAGAGGGAACACTGAAGCTTTCTTT
- - TRBJ2-7 TRBV6-6 CASSYRGTGEQYF TGTGCCAGCAGTTACCGCGGGACGGGGGAGCAGTACTTC
- - TRBJ1-1 TRBV18 CASALTSSGTRTEAFF TGTGCCAGCGCCCTTACCTCCTCGGGGACTCGAACTGAAGCTTTCTTT
- - TRBJ1-3 TRBV29-1 CSVRTAGSGNTIYF TGCAGCGTAAGGACGGCGGGCTCTGGAAACACCATATATTTT
- - TRBJ1-1 TRBV28 CASSTGSPAGLEAFF TGTGCCAGCAGTACAGGTTCCCCTGCAGGTTTGGAAGCTTTCTTT
TRBD2 - TRBJ2-3 TRBV11-3 CASSLGASGRKYF TGTGCCAGCAGCTTGGGTGCTAGCGGGAGAAAGTATTTT
TRBD1 - TRBJ2-1 TRBV5-4 CASRRTGGSYNEQFF TGTGCCAGCAGGCGGACAGGGGGCTCCTACAATGAGCAGTTCTTC
- - TRBJ1-5 TRBV5-3 CARSLVGGNGQPQHF TGTGCCAGAAGCTTGGTTGGGGGCAATGGTCAGCCCCAGCATTTT
- - TRBJ2-1 TRBV7-3 CASSLDYYSYNEQFF TGTGCCAGCAGCCTGGACTATTACTCCTACAATGAGCAGTTCTTC
TRBD2 - TRBJ2-1 TRBV5-6 CASSLAGGSTYNEQFF TGTGCCAGCAGCTTGGCCGGGGGGTCCACCTACAATGAGCAGTTCTTC
TRBD2 - TRBJ2-7 TRBV28 CASSLGTSGTTYEQYF TGTGCCAGCAGTTTGGGGACTAGCGGGACAACCTACGAGCAGTACTTC
TRBD2 - TRBJ2-7 TRBV11-2 CASSGSSYEQYF TGTGCCAGTAGCGGGAGCTCCTACGAGCAGTACTTC
TRBD1 - TRBJ1-2 TRBV6-5 CASSWTGDGYTF TGTGCCAGCAGTTGGACAGGGGATGGCTACACCTTC
TRBD2 - TRBJ2-1 TRBV5-1 CASSLVAGDSYNEQFF TGCGCCAGCAGCTTGGTAGCGGGCGATTCCTACAATGAGCAGTTCTTC
- - TRBJ1-1 TRBV2 CASSQGLYTEAFF TGTGCCAGCAGTCAGGGATTATACACTGAAGCTTTCTTT
- - TRBJ1-1 TRBV7-9 CASSLSNTEAFF TGTGCCAGCAGCTTATCTAACACTGAAGCTTTCTTT